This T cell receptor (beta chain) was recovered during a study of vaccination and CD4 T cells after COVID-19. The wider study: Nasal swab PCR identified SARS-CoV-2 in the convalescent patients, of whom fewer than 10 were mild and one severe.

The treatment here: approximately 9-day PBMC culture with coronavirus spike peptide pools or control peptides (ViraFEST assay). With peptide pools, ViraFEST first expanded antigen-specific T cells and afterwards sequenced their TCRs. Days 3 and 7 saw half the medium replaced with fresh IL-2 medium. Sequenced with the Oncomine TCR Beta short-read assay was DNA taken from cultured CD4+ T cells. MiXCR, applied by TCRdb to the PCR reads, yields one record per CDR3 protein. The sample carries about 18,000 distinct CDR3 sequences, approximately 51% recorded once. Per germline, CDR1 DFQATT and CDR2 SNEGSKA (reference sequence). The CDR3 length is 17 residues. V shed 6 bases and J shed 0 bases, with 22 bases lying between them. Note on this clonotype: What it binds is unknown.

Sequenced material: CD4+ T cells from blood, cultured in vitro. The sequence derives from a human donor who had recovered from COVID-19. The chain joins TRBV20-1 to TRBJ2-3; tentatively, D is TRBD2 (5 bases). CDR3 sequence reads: CSAHGMVAFVSTDTQYF. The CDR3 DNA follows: TGCAGTGCACACGGGATGGTAGCGTTTGTTAGCACAGATACGCAGTATTTT.